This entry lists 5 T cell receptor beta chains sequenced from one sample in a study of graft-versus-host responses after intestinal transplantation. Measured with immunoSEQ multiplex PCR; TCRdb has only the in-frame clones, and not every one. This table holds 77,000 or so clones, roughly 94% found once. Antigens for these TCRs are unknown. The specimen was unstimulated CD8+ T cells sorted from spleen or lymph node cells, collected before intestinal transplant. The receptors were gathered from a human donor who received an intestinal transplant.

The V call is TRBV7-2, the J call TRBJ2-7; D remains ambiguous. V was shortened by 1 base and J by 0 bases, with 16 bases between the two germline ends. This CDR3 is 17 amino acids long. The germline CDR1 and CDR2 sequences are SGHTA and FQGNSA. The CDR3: CASSLGPGSTSSYEQYF. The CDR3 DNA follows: TGTGCCAGCAGCTTAGGCCCCGGATCGACCTCCTCCTACGAGCAGTACTTC.

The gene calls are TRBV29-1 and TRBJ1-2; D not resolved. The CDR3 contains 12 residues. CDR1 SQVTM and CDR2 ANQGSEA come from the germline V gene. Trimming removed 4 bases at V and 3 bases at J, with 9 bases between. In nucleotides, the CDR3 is TGCAGCGTTGGAACTCGAGACTATGGCTACACCTTC. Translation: CSVGTRDYGYTF. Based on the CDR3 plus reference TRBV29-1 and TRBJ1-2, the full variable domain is SAVISQKPSRDICQRGTSLTIQCQVDSQVTMMFWYRQQPGQSLTLIATANQGSEATYESGFVIDKFPISRPNLTFSTLTVSNMSPEDSSIYLCSVGTRDYGYTFGSGTRLTVV.

For the CDR3, the DNA is TGCGCCAGCAGCCAAGCCCTAGCGGGAGATACGCAGTATTTT. This translates into CASSQALAGDTQYF. The chain joins TRBV4-1 to TRBJ2-3, with 8 bases lining up with TRBD2. V was pared by 1 base and J by 5 bases, with 2 bases of the junction left unmatched. The germline gives CDR1 MGHRA, CDR2 YSYEKL. The CDR3 extends over 14 amino acids.

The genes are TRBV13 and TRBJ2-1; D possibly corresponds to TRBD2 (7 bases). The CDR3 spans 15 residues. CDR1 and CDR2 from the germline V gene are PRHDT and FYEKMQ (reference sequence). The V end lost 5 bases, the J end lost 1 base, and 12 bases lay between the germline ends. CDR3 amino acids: CASSRGRGSYNEQFF. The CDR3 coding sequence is TGTGCCAGCAGCCGGGGGAGGGGGTCCTACAATGAGCAGTTCTTC. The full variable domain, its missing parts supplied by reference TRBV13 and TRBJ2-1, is AAGVIQSPRHLIKEKRETATLKCYPIPRHDTVYWYQQGPGQDPQFLISFYEKMQSDKGSIPDRFSAQQFSDYHSELNMSSLELGDSALYFCASSRGRGSYNEQFFGPGTRLTVL.

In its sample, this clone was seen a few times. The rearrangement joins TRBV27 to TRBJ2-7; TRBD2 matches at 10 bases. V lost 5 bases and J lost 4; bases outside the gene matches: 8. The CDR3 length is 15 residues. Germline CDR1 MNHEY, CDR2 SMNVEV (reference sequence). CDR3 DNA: TGTGCCAGCAGTAGCTTAGCGGGAGGTCCGTACGAGCAGTACTTC. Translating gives CASSSLAGGPYEQYF.